These 20 T cell receptor beta chains came from one sample sequenced in a study of blood T cells in healthy people across ages. A sample-barcoded 5' primer and a J-beta primer mix were used in a second PCR of about 6 to 12 cycles. TCRdb reprocessed the 5' RACE reads via MiXCR and lists one record per CDR3 protein. Altogether approximately 960,000 distinct CDR3 sequences are present, roughly 29% being singletons, with the ten largest covering roughly 10%. The sample was also linked to a second study, of T cells of mothers and their children.

Sequencing was performed on blood. All receptors come from a woman in her thirties or forties in good health.

This clonotype was detected only a few times. V is TRBV7-9 and J is TRBJ2-1; perhaps TRBD2 as D (7 bases). V was clipped by 2 bases and J by 9 bases, with 11 bases between them. This CDR3 region has 13 residues. Per the germline V gene, CDR1 is SEHNR and CDR2 is FQNEAQ (reference sequence). The CDR3 reads CASSLPGEGEQFF. DNA for the CDR3: TGTGCCAGCAGCTTACCAGGGGAGGGTGAGCAGTTCTTC.

The CDR3 DNA follows: TGTGCCAGCAGTTCTTTTGTGCAGCGTTTATCCTACAATGAGCAGTTCTTC. Its translation: CASSSFVQRLSYNEQFF. This chain joins TRBV12-3 or TRBV12-4 and TRBJ2-1; no clear D. V dropped 4 bases and J dropped 1 base, with 17 bases sitting between them. This CDR3 is 17 amino acids long.

Points on this clonotype: One junction end disagrees with the germline gene, perhaps due to a read error. This chain links TRBV20-1 with TRBJ2-1; D is tentatively TRBD1 or TRBD2 (7 bases each). The V gene's germline CDR1 is DFQATT and CDR2 SNEGSKA (reference sequence). The CDR3 totals 14 residues. The CDR3 DNA reads TGCAGTGCAGGGAGGGGGCTAGCCCTCGATGAACAGTTCTTC. It yields the protein CSAGRGLALDEQFF.

The genes are TRBV6-5 and TRBJ1-2; weak D call: TRBD1 (6 bases). CDR3 length: 13 amino acids. Trimming took 0 bases from V and 8 from J, leaving 10 bases between them. Per germline, CDR1 MNHEY and CDR2 SVGAGI. CDR3 region: CASSYSGTGGYTF. The CDR3 DNA reads TGTGCCAGCAGTTACTCGGGTACAGGGGGCTACACCTTC.

This clonotype has a count of ten or more. This chain links TRBV20-1 with TRBJ2-1; TRBD1 aligns across 7 bases. V dropped 5 bases and J dropped 4; count of bases not matched to a gene: 17. Germline CDR1 is DFQATT and CDR2 is SNEGSKA (reference sequence). This CDR3 spans 17 amino acids. CDR3: CSALRLPIGTVYNEQFF. CDR3 nucleotides: TGCAGTGCTTTACGACTTCCAATCGGGACAGTTTACAATGAGCAGTTCTTC.

The rearrangement joins TRBV20-1 to TRBJ1-2; 8 positions agree with TRBD1. CDR3 length equals 17 residues. CDR1 and CDR2 (germline): DFQATT, SNEGSKA (reference sequence). V gave up 3 bases and J gave up 1 base; unmatched junction bases: 13. The DNA of the CDR3 is TGCAGTGCTAGCCACGGACAGGGAGTGGGCGATAACTATGGCTACACCTTC. Residues: CSASHGQGVGDNYGYTF.

About this clonotype itself: Given a much more abundant clone one base away, this may be a read error. The V and J genes are TRBV6-5 and TRBJ1-5; possibly TRBD1 for D (6 bases). Deletions cut 4 bases from V and 0 bases from J, with 10 bases between. The germline V gene has CDR1 MNHEY and CDR2 SVGAGI. The CDR3 contains 15 residues. Here the CDR3 reads CASSWTEDSNQPQHF. CDR3 sequence (DNA): TGTGCCAGCAGTTGGACAGAGGATAGCAATCAGCCCCAGCATTTT.

V usage is TRBV7-9 and J usage is TRBJ2-1; D gene unclear. CDR1 is SEHNR, CDR2 FQNEAQ, per germline (reference sequence). This CDR3 has 13 amino acids. Trimming removed 1 base at V and 6 bases at J, with 7 bases between. This CDR3 reads CASSLGVSNEQFF. CDR3 DNA: TGTGCCAGCAGCTTAGGGGTGAGCAATGAGCAGTTCTTC.

This clonotype has ten or more counts. The CDR3: CASSLPGGANVLTF. The DNA of the CDR3 is TGTGCCAGCAGCCTCCCAGGGGGGGCCAACGTCCTGACTTTC. V gene TRBV7-2 combines with J gene TRBJ2-6; D perhaps matches TRBD1 (5 bases). The CDR3 runs to 14 residues. Trimming shortened V by 5 bases and J by 4 bases, and 9 bases separated the two germline ends. In germline, CDR1 is SGHTA, CDR2 FQGNSA. Variable domain in full (rest from reference TRBV7-2 and TRBJ2-6): GAGVSQSPSNKVTEKGKDVELRCDPISGHTALYWYRQSLGQGLEFLIYFQGNSAPDKSGLPSDRFSAERTGGSVSTLTIQRTQQEDSAVYLCASSLPGGANVLTFGAGSRLTVL.

This clonotype was seen a handful of times. CDR3 sequence: CASSLKYTEAFF. The DNA of the CDR3 is TGTGCCAGCAGCTTGAAGTACACTGAAGCTTTCTTT. V is TRBV5-6 and J is TRBJ1-1; D not certain. The CDR3 spans 12 residues. Germline assignment: CDR1 SGHDT and CDR2 YYEEEE. The V end lost 1 base, the J end lost 3 bases, and 4 bases lay between the germline ends.

This clonotype was counted only a few times. The rearrangement links TRBV24-1 to TRBJ2-3, with TRBD1 identical over 9 bases. CDR1 is KGHDR, CDR2 SFDVKD, per germline. With 0 bases clipped from V and 2 bases from J, the junction kept 8 bases outside the gene matches. This CDR3 has 18 residues. The CDR3 DNA sequence: TGTGCCACCAGTGATTTGCCGACGACAGGGGGGACCACAGATACGCAGTATTTT. The encoded protein is CATSDLPTTGGTTDTQYF.

The chain employs TRBV7-2 and TRBJ2-1; maybe TRBD1 (6 bases). Germline-derived CDR1 and CDR2 are SGHTA and FQGNSA. This CDR3 has 15 residues. V was clipped by 1 base and J by 5 bases, with 12 bases between them. CDR3 sequence (DNA): TGTGCCAGCAGCTTAGGGCCAGGGGTAGACAATGAGCAGTTCTTC. Its translation: CASSLGPGVDNEQFF.

This clonotype was counted only a few times. The gene calls are TRBV20-1 and TRBJ2-1; 8 bases map to TRBD2. V gave up 6 bases and J gave up 2 bases; unmatched junction bases: 6. The CDR3 is made up of 14 amino acids. The V gene's germline CDR1 is DFQATT and CDR2 SNEGSKA (reference sequence). Here the CDR3 DNA reads TGCAGTGCCGACCCGGGACTAGCCTACAATGAGCAGTTCTTC. Its protein is CSADPGLAYNEQFF.

This sequence joins TRBV10-3 and TRBJ2-3; 10 positions match TRBD2. The CDR3 loop spans 20 amino acids. V lost 3 bases and J lost 1; bases outside the gene matches: 16. Germline V CDR1 and CDR2: ENHRY, SYGVKD. CDR3 sequence: CAISDFGTSEGRIGTDTQYF. The DNA for the CDR3 is TGTGCCATCAGTGACTTCGGGACTAGCGAGGGGAGGATCGGCACAGATACGCAGTATTTT.

V and J are TRBV5-1 and TRBJ2-1; 11 bases are a match to TRBD2. Germline lookup yields CDR1 SGHRS and CDR2 YFSETQ. Trimming took 3 bases from V and 8 from J; bases not matched to a gene: 7. The CDR3 consists of 15 residues. CDR3 region: CASSSGLAVSDEQFF. CDR3 nucleotides: TGCGCCAGCAGCTCGGGACTAGCGGTATCGGATGAGCAGTTCTTC.

The sample holds a few counts of this clonotype. V and J are TRBV7-9 and TRBJ2-7; TRBD1 aligns across 7 bases. The CDR3 runs 17 residues. CDR1 and CDR2 (germline): SEHNR, FQNEAQ (reference sequence). V was pared by 6 bases and J by 10 bases, with 24 bases of the junction left unmatched. The CDR3 loop reads CASSRPPDRPIQEAQYF. CDR3 nucleotides: TGTGCCAGCAGTCGACCCCCGGACAGGCCAATTCAAGAGGCCCAGTACTTC.

A few counts support this clonotype. The chain has TRBV4-1 and TRBJ1-2, with 8 positions matching TRBD1. CDR1 is MGHRA and CDR2 is YSYEKL in the germline V gene. V lost 2 bases, J lost 2 bases, and 7 bases stayed unmatched. This CDR3 has 16 amino acids. DNA of the CDR3: TGCGCCAGCAGCCAACGACCGGGACAGGAGAACTATGGCTACACCTTC. Amino acid sequence: CASSQRPGQENYGYTF.

This sequence joins TRBV18 and TRBJ2-3, with D possibly called TRBD1 or TRBD2 (5 bases each). V lost 3 bases, J lost 0 bases, and 7 bases lay in between. The CDR3 length is 14 residues. Germline values: CDR1 KGHSH, CDR2 LQKENI. CDR3 loop: CASSPRGSTDTQYF. The CDR3 DNA is TGTGCCAGCTCACCGAGGGGTAGCACAGATACGCAGTATTTT.

The chain carries TRBV5-1 and TRBJ2-1; 10 bases agree with TRBD1. The germline V gene encodes CDR1 SGHRS and CDR2 YFSETQ. V shed 3 bases, J shed 8 bases, and the junction held 11 bases outside the gene matches. There are 16 residues in the CDR3. Here the CDR3 DNA reads TGCGCCAGCAGCTCGGGAGTTGGGACAGGGGTCGATGAGCAGTTCTTC. Translation: CASSSGVGTGVDEQFF.

The V and J genes are TRBV6-1 and TRBJ1-4; D uncertain. V shed 7 bases and J shed 7 bases, with 19 bases lying between them. In germline, CDR1 is MNHNS, CDR2 SASEGT. CDR3 length equals 15 residues. CDR3 sequence reads: CASTPRPSISEKLFF. CDR3 DNA: TGTGCCAGCACTCCAAGACCGTCGATTTCTGAAAAACTGTTTTTT.